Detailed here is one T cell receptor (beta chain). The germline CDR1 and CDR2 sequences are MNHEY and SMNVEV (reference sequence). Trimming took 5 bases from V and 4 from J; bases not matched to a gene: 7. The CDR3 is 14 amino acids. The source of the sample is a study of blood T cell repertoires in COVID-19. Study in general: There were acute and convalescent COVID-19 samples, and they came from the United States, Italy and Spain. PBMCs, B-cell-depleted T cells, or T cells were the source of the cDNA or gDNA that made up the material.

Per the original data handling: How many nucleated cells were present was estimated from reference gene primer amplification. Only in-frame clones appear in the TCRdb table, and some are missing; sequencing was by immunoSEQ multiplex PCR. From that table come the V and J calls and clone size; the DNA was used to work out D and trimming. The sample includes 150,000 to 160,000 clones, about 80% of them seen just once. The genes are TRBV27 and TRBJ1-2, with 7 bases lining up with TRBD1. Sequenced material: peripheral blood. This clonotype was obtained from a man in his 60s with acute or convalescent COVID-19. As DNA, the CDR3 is TGTGCCAGCAGTCGACAGGGTGAGGCCTATGGCTACACCTTC. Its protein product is CASSRQGEAYGYTF.